A single sample gave rise to the 25 T cell receptor beta chains below, sequenced in a study of blood T cell repertoires in COVID-19. TCRdb's table, derived via immunoSEQ multiplex PCR, lists solely in-frame clones and lacks some. The data contain about 170,000 clones, around nine tenths of them singletons. The sequenced material came from peripheral blood. The receptor source for this set is a man between 65 and 85 years old with acute or convalescent COVID-19.

The chain carries TRBV2 and TRBJ1-1; D ambiguous. The germline V and J ends were trimmed by 4 bases and 5 bases, with 11 bases remaining between them. The CDR3 has 13 residues. Per germline, CDR1 SNHLY and CDR2 FYNNEI. CDR3 coding DNA: TGTGCCAGCAGTGTCTCGGGTAGGACTGAAGCTTTCTTT. As protein: CASSVSGRTEAFF.

With regard to this clone: Other nucleotide sequences in the sample specify the same CDR3. The chain carries TRBV18 and TRBJ2-3; D gene unclear. Germline V gives CDR1 KGHSH, CDR2 LQKENI. V was pared by 3 bases and J by 4 bases, with 11 bases between. This CDR3 has 14 amino acids. The CDR3 nucleotides are TGTGCCAGCTCACCGCCGGCGGTTTCAGATACGCAGTATTTT. This codes for CASSPPAVSDTQYF.

This clone occurred once. The V and J genes are TRBV5-1 and TRBJ2-7; no firm D call. The CDR3 length is 14 residues. In germline, CDR1 is SGHRS, CDR2 YFSETQ. Trimming stripped 0 bases from V and 2 bases from J, with 9 bases between. CDR3 nucleotide sequence: TGCGCCAGCAGCTTGGAGCAGGCTACCTACGAGCAGTACTTC. Protein sequence: CASSLEQATYEQYF.

The chain combines TRBV27 with TRBJ1-6, with D tentatively TRBD1 (5 bases). The CDR3 has 16 amino acids. The V gene's germline CDR1 is MNHEY and CDR2 SMNVEV (reference sequence). Trimming removed 0 bases at V and 3 bases at J, with 9 bases between. CDR3 residues: CASSLSHGGYNSPLHF. The CDR3 DNA sequence: TGTGCCAGCAGTTTATCGCACGGGGGCTATAATTCACCCCTCCACTTT.

The chain combines TRBV9 with TRBJ1-3, with D unresolved. The ends were cut back, 3 bases at V and 5 bases at J, with 12 bases in the middle. The CDR3 is 14 amino acids. Germline lookup yields CDR1 SGDLS and CDR2 YYNGEE. The CDR3 region has the DNA TGTGCCAGCAGCGACCAGGCATTAAGAAACACCATATATTTT. It translates to CASSDQALRNTIYF.

The rearrangement joins TRBV19 to TRBJ1-4; D unresolved. V was trimmed by 3 bases and J by 3 bases, leaving 8 bases between them. The germline CDR1 and CDR2 sequences are LNHDA and SQIVND (reference sequence). The CDR3 is 14 residues long. The CDR3 sequence is CASSIRGPNEKLFF. As DNA, the CDR3 is TGTGCCAGTAGTATCCGGGGTCCTAATGAAAAACTGTTTTTT.

CDR3 in DNA: TGTGCCTCAGGGTTCTCTGGAAACACCATATATTTT. It yields the protein CASGFSGNTIYF. The genes are TRBV25-1 and TRBJ1-3; tentatively, D is TRBD1 (5 bases). CDR3 length: 12 residues. Trimming cost V 11 bases and J 0 bases, with 8 bases left between them. Per germline, CDR1 MGHDK and CDR2 SYGVNS.

This clone occurred once. The chain employs TRBV5-5 and TRBJ2-3, with D hard to call. This CDR3 comprises 15 residues. Trimming took off 0 bases at V and 6 bases at J, with 14 bases between the two ends. Germline loops: CDR1 SGHKS, CDR2 YYEKEE (reference sequence). The CDR3 sequence: CASSLAPTTYDTQYF. The CDR3 DNA follows: TGTGCCAGCAGCTTGGCCCCCACTACATATGATACGCAGTATTTT.

V gene TRBV6-5 combines with J gene TRBJ1-1; tentative D call: TRBD1 (5 bases). The V end lost 2 bases, the J end lost 11 bases, and 12 bases lay between the germline ends. There are 12 residues in the CDR3. From germline, CDR1 is MNHEY and CDR2 SVGAGI. CDR3: CASSYGRRGAFF. The CDR3 DNA reads TGTGCCAGCAGTTACGGCAGACGGGGGGCTTTCTTT.

The V gene is TRBV4-2, the J gene TRBJ1-2, with a possible D match to TRBD1 (6 bases). V lost 0 bases and J lost 4, with 21 bases in between. Germline loops: CDR1 LGHNA, CDR2 YNFKEQ. The CDR3 has 18 residues. CDR3 bases: TGTGCCAGCAGCCAAGATTGGGCGATGGGGGGGCTGACCTATGGCTACACCTTC. Translating gives CASSQDWAMGGLTYGYTF.

V is TRBV6-1 and J is TRBJ1-2; TRBD1 aligns across 7 bases. The germline V gene has CDR1 MNHNS and CDR2 SASEGT. This CDR3 is 16 amino acids long. V lost 4 bases and J lost 1; bases outside the gene matches: 9. CDR3 nucleotide sequence: TGTGCCAGCAGTGTCCCGGGACAGTGGCGTAACTATGGCTACACCTTC. Its translation is CASSVPGQWRNYGYTF.

The gene calls are TRBV6-2 or TRBV6-3 and TRBJ1-2; 8 bases are shared with TRBD1. Trimming cost V 5 bases and J 4 bases; bases outside gene matches: 3. The CDR3 runs 13 residues. CDR1 is MNHEY and CDR2 is SVGEGT in the germline V gene. This chain's CDR3 is CASSARGLYGYTF. Here the CDR3 DNA reads TGTGCCAGCAGTGCCAGGGGGCTCTATGGCTACACCTTC.

The rearrangement uses TRBV29-1 and TRBJ1-1; 10 bases align to TRBD1. CDR1 and CDR2 from the germline V gene are SQVTM and ANQGSEA. The CDR3 spans 13 residues. The junction had 3 bases not matched to a gene; V was cut back by 5 bases and J by 3 bases. The CDR3 DNA reads as TGCAGCGTTTCCGGGACAGGGGACACTGAAGCTTTCTTT. It specifies CSVSGTGDTEAFF.

The chain joins TRBV7-9 to TRBJ1-1; D not resolved. The CDR3 sequence is 15 residues long. Trimming shortened V by 4 bases and J by 1 base, and 13 bases separated the two germline ends. The germline V gene has CDR1 SEHNR and CDR2 FQNEAQ (reference sequence). CDR3 bases: TGTGCCAGCAGCTCGCTTGGAGCTACGAACACTGAAGCTTTCTTT. This codes for CASSSLGATNTEAFF.

This clone was counted once. This chain connects TRBV4-2 to TRBJ1-1; 8 bases align to TRBD1. Germline values: CDR1 LGHNA, CDR2 YNFKEQ. The trim removed 3 bases at V and 6 bases at J, leaving 9 bases unmatched. The CDR3 runs 15 residues. The CDR3 reads CASSQPGQVGAEAFF. CDR3 nucleotides: TGTGCCAGCAGCCAGCCGGGACAGGTTGGCGCTGAAGCTTTCTTT.

The table lists this clone with a few counts. The gene calls are TRBV5-4 and TRBJ2-3; possible D gene TRBD2, 5 bases. The CDR3 extends over 13 amino acids. Germline values: CDR1 SGHNT, CDR2 YYREEE (reference sequence). V lost 0 bases and J lost 6, with 8 bases in between. The CDR3 sequence: CASSLASGDTQYF. The CDR3 coding sequence is TGTGCCAGCAGCTTGGCAAGCGGTGATACGCAGTATTTT.

V usage is TRBV6-1 and J usage is TRBJ2-7; 7 nucleotides line up with TRBD2. Looked up from germline, CDR1 is MNHNS and CDR2 is SASEGT. This CDR3 contains 14 residues. J lost 3 bases, V lost 1 base, and 3 bases had no gene match. CDR3 DNA sequence: TGTGCCAGCAGTGAAGTGGGGGGGGTCTACGAGCAGTACTTC. This encodes CASSEVGGVYEQYF.

The chain uses TRBV29-1 and TRBJ1-4; TRBD1 is a possible D gene (6 bases). In germline, CDR1 is SQVTM, CDR2 ANQGSEA. The CDR3 length is 12 residues. Trimming removed 5 bases from V and 3 bases from J, with 7 bases in between. The CDR3 here is CSVRQANEKLFF. The CDR3 coding sequence is TGCAGCGTTCGACAGGCTAATGAAAAACTGTTTTTT.

This chain links TRBV14 with TRBJ1-2, with 7 bases lining up with TRBD1. CDR1 and CDR2 (germline): SGHDN, FVKESK. Unmatched junction bases numbered 6, after V lost 0 bases and J lost 8 bases. The CDR3 sequence is 14 residues long. CDR3 DNA sequence: TGTGCCAGCAGCCAAGACAGGGGGGCGGAAGGCTACACCTTC. Protein: CASSQDRGAEGYTF.

The chain uses TRBV30 and TRBJ1-5; D unclear. The CDR3 consists of 15 residues. Germline CDR1 and CDR2: GTSNPN and SVGIG (reference sequence). V was clipped by 1 base and J by 5 bases, with 15 bases between them. The CDR3 sequence: CAWSGGRVGDQPQHF. CDR3 nucleotides: TGTGCCTGGAGTGGAGGGAGGGTTGGTGATCAGCCCCAGCATTTT.

CDR3 residues: CASSSQNTGELFF. As DNA, the CDR3 is TGTGCCAGCTCATCCCAGAACACCGGGGAGCTGTTTTTT. J is TRBJ2-2 and V is TRBV18; unclear D gene. Germline CDR1 and CDR2: KGHSH and LQKENI. With 5 bases removed from V and 1 base from J, the gap between germline ends came to 5 bases. There are 13 residues in the CDR3.

This chain connects TRBV5-1 to TRBJ2-3, with 7 positions matching TRBD1. The germline V gene has CDR1 SGHRS and CDR2 YFSETQ. V trimming: 4 bases; J trimming: 6 bases; junction bases outside the gene matches: 8. The CDR3 runs 14 residues. DNA for the CDR3: TGCGCCAGCAGCGAGGGGGCGGGCTCTGATACGCAGTATTTT. Protein: CASSEGAGSDTQYF.

CDR3 amino acids: CASSLSGTGAYGYTF. The DNA for the CDR3 is TGTGCCAGCAGCCTATCCGGGACAGGGGCCTATGGCTACACCTTC. This chain joins TRBV5-5 and TRBJ1-2; 10 nucleotides agree with TRBD1. Germline values: CDR1 SGHKS, CDR2 YYEKEE (reference sequence). V trimming: 4 bases; J trimming: 4 bases; junction bases outside the gene matches: 7. The CDR3 consists of 15 residues.

The chain's CDR3 is CASKLQGTQYF. CDR3 DNA: TGTGCCAGCAAGCTACAGGGGACCCAGTACTTC. The chain is built from TRBV6-5 and TRBJ2-5; TRBD1 might be the D (6 bases). V was pared by 7 bases and J by 7 bases, with 10 bases between. Per germline, CDR1 MNHEY and CDR2 SVGAGI. The CDR3 length is 11 residues.

CDR3 residues: CASSLQETQYF. Written as DNA, the CDR3 is TGTGCCAGCAGTCTACAAGAGACCCAGTACTTC. J is TRBJ2-5 and V is TRBV2; D unclear. This CDR3 contains 11 residues. The V end was cut by 5 bases, the J end by 2 bases, with 3 bases between. CDR1 is SNHLY and CDR2 is FYNNEI in the germline V gene.